The 23 T cell receptor beta chains reported below all come from one sample, sequenced in a study of T-cell memory formation after mild COVID-19. TCRdb reprocessed the 5' RACE reads via MiXCR and lists one record per CDR3 protein. The sample carries hundreds of thousands of distinct CDR3 sequences, around 30% recorded once. The sequenced material came from PBMCs or a T cell subset sorted from them (not recorded which). The receptor set was obtained from an adult woman who had mild COVID-19 (a few samples of this study predate the infection). Cell type and time point are not known.

The rearrangement links TRBV15 to TRBJ1-1; TRBD1 matches 7 bases. Trimming removed 0 bases from V and 5 bases from J; junction bases left unmatched: 6. The CDR3 is 15 amino acids. In germline, CDR1 is LNHNV, CDR2 YYDKDF (reference sequence). The CDR3 nucleotides read TGTGCCACCAGCAGAGACCGGACAGGTGGAACTGAAGCTTTCTTT. This codes for CATSRDRTGGTEAFF.

V and J are TRBV5-8 and TRBJ2-3; a possible D gene is TRBD2 (5 bases). Germline CDR1 is SGHTS and CDR2 is YDEGEE. The ends were cut back, 3 bases at V and 5 bases at J, with 10 bases in the middle. The CDR3 runs 13 residues. CDR3 DNA: TGTGCCAGCAGCTCCAGCAGCGGAGATACGCAGTATTTT. Translating it yields CASSSSSGDTQYF.

V usage is TRBV5-6 and J usage is TRBJ2-1; 11 nucleotides line up with TRBD2. Germline V gene sequence: CDR1 SGHDT, CDR2 YYEEEE. The CDR3 totals 14 residues. J was trimmed by 7 bases and V by 9 bases; bases with no gene match: 9. CDR3 loop: CATSSASGGNEQFF. The CDR3 DNA reads TGTGCCACCTCGTCGGCTAGCGGGGGGAATGAGCAGTTCTTC.

Only a few counts were recorded for this clonotype. This sequence joins TRBV5-1 and TRBJ1-1; maybe TRBD1 (5 bases). V lost 4 bases and J 4 bases, leaving 14 bases between the germline ends. The CDR3 covers 14 residues. The V gene's germline CDR1 is SGHRS and CDR2 YFSETQ. In DNA, the CDR3 is TGCGCCAGCAGCCTAACCGGGGGGTTCACTGAAGCTTTCTTT. It yields the protein CASSLTGGFTEAFF.

V usage is TRBV10-3 and J usage is TRBJ2-1; the match to TRBD1 covers 9 bases. The length of the CDR3 is 14 residues. V gave up 7 bases and J gave up 8 bases; unmatched junction bases: 9. The germline gives CDR1 ENHRY, CDR2 SYGVKD. The CDR3 sequence is CAITQDRGSDEQFF. The DNA for the CDR3 is TGTGCCATCACCCAAGACAGGGGGAGCGATGAGCAGTTCTTC.

J is TRBJ1-1 and V is TRBV20-1; D remains unclear. The CDR3 totals 13 residues. CDR1 DFQATT and CDR2 SNEGSKA come from the germline V gene (reference sequence). V was trimmed by 3 bases and J by 5 bases, leaving 13 bases between them. The CDR3 protein is CSARGPDRTEAFF. The CDR3 nucleotides read TGCAGTGCTAGGGGCCCTGATAGAACTGAAGCTTTCTTT.

The chain carries TRBV5-1 and TRBJ2-1, with 14 bases identical to TRBD2. The CDR3 consists of 18 residues. V lost 4 bases to trimming and J lost 5 bases; unmatched junction nucleotides: 11. Germline V gives CDR1 SGHRS, CDR2 YFSETQ. The CDR3, as DNA: TGCGCCAGCAGCGCCGCGAGGACTAGCGGGAGGAGCAACAATGAGCAGTTCTTC. Encoded protein: CASSAARTSGRSNNEQFF.

The chain joins TRBV11-3 to TRBJ2-5; D is possibly TRBD2 (5 bases). The CDR3 contains 12 residues. In germline, CDR1 is SGHNT, CDR2 YENEEA. The V gene lost 7 bases and the J gene lost 5 bases, with 11 bases spanning the gap. Here the CDR3 reads CASTRPGETQYF. The CDR3 DNA is TGTGCCAGCACCCGACCGGGGGAGACCCAGTACTTC.

This clonotype was observed a handful of times. The V and J genes are TRBV29-1 and TRBJ2-2, with D perhaps TRBD1 (6 bases). From germline, CDR1 is SQVTM and CDR2 ANQGSEA. V was cut by 0 bases and J by 6 bases, with 11 bases left in between. This CDR3 spans 14 amino acids. The CDR3 DNA reads TGCAGCGTTGAAGAGACAGGCCCCGCCGGGGAGCTGTTTTTT. As protein: CSVEETGPAGELFF.

The rearrangement links TRBV19 to TRBJ1-2, with a possible D match to TRBD1 (5 bases). This CDR3 spans 12 amino acids. CDR1 LNHDA and CDR2 SQIVND come from the germline V gene (reference sequence). Trimming cost V 5 bases and J 8 bases, with 12 bases left between them. For the CDR3, the DNA is TGTGCCAGTAGTCCTAGGGACCGAGGCTACACCTTC. It yields the protein CASSPRDRGYTF.

This clonotype was picked up a small number of times. The genes are TRBV2 and TRBJ2-7, with 7 bases fitting TRBD2. Germline assignment: CDR1 SNHLY and CDR2 FYNNEI. J gave up 5 bases and V 6 bases, and 10 bases lay outside the gene matches. There are 14 residues in the CDR3. The CDR3 DNA reads TGTGCCAGCAGACACCTGGCGGGAGCGCACGAGCAGTACTTC. This translates into CASRHLAGAHEQYF. Drawing the rest from reference TRBV2 and TRBJ2-7, the complete variable domain is EPEVTQTPSHQVTQMGQEVILRCVPISNHLYFYWYRQILGQKVEFLVSFYNNEISEKSEIFDDQFSVERPDGSNFTLKIRSTKLEDSAMYFCASRHLAGAHEQYFGPGTRLTVT.

This chain connects TRBV5-4 to TRBJ1-1; the D is unclear. V was shortened by 4 bases and J by 7 bases, with 14 bases between the two germline ends. The CDR3 contains 13 residues. CDR1 SGHNT and CDR2 YYREEE come from the germline V gene (reference sequence). The CDR3 region has the DNA TGTGCCAGCAGCGCCCGGGGAGCGGATGAAGCTTTCTTT. Protein: CASSARGADEAFF. Full variable domain (remainder filled in from reference TRBV5-4 and TRBJ1-1): ETGVTQSPTHLIKTRGQQVTLRCSSQSGHNTVSWYQQALGQGPQFIFQYYREEENGRGNFPPRFSGLQFPNYSSELNVNALELDDSALYLCASSARGADEAFFGQGTRLTVV.

This clonotype was observed a handful of times. As DNA, the CDR3 is TGTGCCAGCAGCCAAGGGGAGGGATGGAAACGCACAGATACGCAGTATTTT. Translated: CASSQGEGWKRTDTQYF. The chain employs TRBV14 and TRBJ2-3; 7 bases align to TRBD2. The ends lost 1 base at V and 1 base at J; junction bases unmatched: 8. The CDR3 length is 17 residues. Germline values: CDR1 SGHDN, CDR2 FVKESK.

This clonotype appeared a few times. This sequence joins TRBV4-2 and TRBJ2-2; the D gene is possibly TRBD2 (6 bases). Per germline, CDR1 LGHNA and CDR2 YNFKEQ. The CDR3 is 15 amino acids. Trimming removed 1 base from V and 7 bases from J, with 13 bases in between. CDR3 sequence (DNA): TGTGCCAGCAGCCAAGCTTCTGGGCGGGACGGGGAGCTGTTTTTT. Translation gives CASSQASGRDGELFF.

The rearrangement links TRBV6-2 or TRBV6-3 to TRBJ2-1; 8 bases are a match to TRBD2. Trimming cost V 6 bases and J 6 bases; bases outside gene matches: 7. The germline gives CDR1 MNHEY, CDR2 SVGEGT. CDR3 length: 14 amino acids. CDR3: CASSRGSGSNEQFF. For the CDR3, the DNA is TGTGCCAGCAGCCGAGGGAGCGGGAGCAATGAGCAGTTCTTC.

In this sample, this clonotype turned up a few times. The CDR3 protein is CASSLGPDEQFF. CDR3 DNA sequence: TGTGCCAGCAGCTTAGGGCCCGATGAGCAGTTCTTC. The V and J genes are TRBV7-8 and TRBJ2-1; D is ambiguous. V gave up 1 base and J gave up 8 bases, with 6 bases separating them. This CDR3 has 12 amino acids. CDR1 and CDR2 (germline): SGHVS, FQNEAQ.

This clonotype was seen a handful of times. The chain uses TRBV6-2 or TRBV6-3 and TRBJ2-1, with D unclear. The CDR3 runs to 17 residues. CDR1 MNHEY and CDR2 SVGEGT come from the germline V gene. The V end lost 0 bases, the J end lost 0 bases, and 12 bases lay between the germline ends. DNA for the CDR3: TGTGCCAGCAGTTACTCCCCGAATAAGATCTCCTACAATGAGCAGTTCTTC. This encodes CASSYSPNKISYNEQFF.

J is TRBJ2-2 and V is TRBV6-2 or TRBV6-3; TRBD1 is a possible D gene (6 bases). CDR1 is MNHEY and CDR2 is SVGEGT in the germline V gene. V shed 4 bases and J shed 7 bases, with 13 bases lying between them. The CDR3 is made up of 14 amino acids. CDR3 loop: CASSSYRTDGELFF. DNA for the CDR3: TGTGCCAGCAGTTCATACCGGACAGACGGGGAGCTGTTTTTT.

The chain recombines TRBV12-3 or TRBV12-4 with TRBJ2-7, with D perhaps being TRBD1 or TRBD2 (5 bases each). With 7 bases removed from V and 0 bases from J, the gap between germline ends came to 13 bases. The CDR3 length is 14 residues. The DNA of the CDR3 is TGTGCCAGCAAAGACTGGGACGGCTCCTACGAGCAGTACTTC. Translation: CASKDWDGSYEQYF.

The chain recombines TRBV19 with TRBJ1-5; D may be TRBD1 (6 bases). Per the germline V gene, CDR1 is LNHDA and CDR2 is SQIVND (reference sequence). The CDR3 is made up of 20 amino acids. V dropped 5 bases and J dropped 0 bases, with 26 bases sitting between them. CDR3 DNA: TGTGCCAGTAGTCAGGACAGTTATAGAATTGTTACTCCTAGCAATCAGCCCCAGCATTTT. Translated: CASSQDSYRIVTPSNQPQHF.

The chain links TRBV5-1 to TRBJ2-5; D unresolved. Trimming removed 7 bases at V and 5 bases at J, with 9 bases between. This CDR3 contains 11 residues. Germline CDR1 SGHRS, CDR2 YFSETQ. The CDR3, as DNA: TGCGCCAGCTGGCACGGGGAGACCCAGTACTTC. As protein: CASWHGETQYF.

The rearrangement links TRBV7-3 to TRBJ2-7; 10 nucleotides match TRBD2. The CDR3 totals 14 residues. V dropped 5 bases and J dropped 6; count of bases not matched to a gene: 7. The germline V gene has CDR1 SGHTA and CDR2 FQGTGA. Here the CDR3 reads CASSLLAGRGEQYF. The CDR3 DNA sequence: TGTGCCAGCAGCCTACTAGCGGGGCGGGGCGAGCAGTACTTC.

This clonotype was observed a few times. The J gene is TRBJ1-5, the V gene TRBV12-3 or TRBV12-4; D may be TRBD1 (6 bases). The CDR3 runs to 17 residues. Trimming removed 5 bases at V and 1 base at J, with 18 bases between. Here the CDR3 DNA reads TGTGCCAGCAGTCATCATACAGGGAGGAAAAGCAATCAGCCCCAGCATTTT. It encodes CASSHHTGRKSNQPQHF.